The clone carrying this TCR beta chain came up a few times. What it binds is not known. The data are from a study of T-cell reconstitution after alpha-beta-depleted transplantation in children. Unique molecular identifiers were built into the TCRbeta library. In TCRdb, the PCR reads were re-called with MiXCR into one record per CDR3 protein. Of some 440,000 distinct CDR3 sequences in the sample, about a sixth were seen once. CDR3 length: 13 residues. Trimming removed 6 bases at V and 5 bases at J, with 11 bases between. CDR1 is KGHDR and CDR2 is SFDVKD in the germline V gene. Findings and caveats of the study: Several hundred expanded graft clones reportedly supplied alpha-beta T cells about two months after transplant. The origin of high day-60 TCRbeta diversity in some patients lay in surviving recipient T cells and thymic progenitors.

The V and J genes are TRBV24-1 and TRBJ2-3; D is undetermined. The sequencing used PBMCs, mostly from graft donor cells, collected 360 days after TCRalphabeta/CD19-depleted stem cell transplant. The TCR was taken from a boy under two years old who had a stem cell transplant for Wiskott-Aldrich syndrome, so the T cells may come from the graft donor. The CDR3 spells CATSRSGQDTQYF. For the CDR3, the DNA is TGTGCCACCAGTCGGTCCGGTCAAGATACGCAGTATTTT.